Presented here are 25 T cell receptor beta chains from one specimen sequenced in a study of blood T cell repertoires in COVID-19. Measured with immunoSEQ multiplex PCR; TCRdb has only the in-frame clones, and not every one. Of under 20,000 clones listed, around 90% are singletons. Source material: peripheral blood. These receptors all come from a human donor with active COVID-19. The donor label of this sample is uncertain.

This clone was detected only once. The chain combines TRBV3-1 (or the pseudogene TRBV3-2) with TRBJ2-1, with 13 positions matching TRBD2. Germline CDR1 LGHDT, CDR2 YNNKEL (reference sequence). This CDR3 is 15 amino acids long. J was trimmed by 5 bases and V by 4 bases; bases with no gene match: 2. CDR3 loop: CASSRGTSGNNEQFF. The CDR3 nucleotides read TGTGCCAGCAGCCGCGGGACTAGCGGGAACAATGAGCAGTTCTTC.

By share, this clone counts as medium-sized. The chain is built from TRBV19 and TRBJ1-5; 7 bases are a match to TRBD1. V lost 10 bases to trimming and J lost 4 bases; unmatched junction nucleotides: 13. Per germline, CDR1 LNHDA and CDR2 SQIVND (reference sequence). This CDR3 has 15 residues. The CDR3 sequence: CANPTGPVANQPQHF. The CDR3 DNA follows: TGTGCCAATCCGACAGGGCCCGTAGCGAATCAGCCCCAGCATTTT.

In this sample, this clone turned up once. The V and J genes are TRBV24-1 and TRBJ2-1, with 9 nucleotides matching TRBD1. V dropped 4 bases and J dropped 5; count of bases not matched to a gene: 8. This CDR3 comprises 16 residues. Germline lookup yields CDR1 KGHDR and CDR2 SFDVKD. The CDR3 region has the DNA TGTGCCACCAGTGACCCCGGGACAGGGTTACACAATGAGCAGTTCTTC. This gives the protein CATSDPGTGLHNEQFF.

The rearrangement uses TRBV28 and TRBJ2-1; weak D call: TRBD2 (5 bases). Trimming removed 3 bases from V and 6 bases from J, with 15 bases in between. The CDR3 runs 15 residues. CDR1 is MDHEN, CDR2 SYDVKM, per germline. CDR3: CASSFPRLTRNEQFF. The CDR3 DNA is TGTGCCAGCAGTTTTCCTAGACTAACCCGCAATGAGCAGTTCTTC.

This clone was counted a single time. The chain is built from TRBV5-1 and TRBJ2-7, with D possibly matching TRBD2 (5 bases). Trimming left V 6 bases short and J 7 bases short, with 14 bases between. Germline CDR1 SGHRS, CDR2 YFSETQ. This CDR3 has 12 residues. The CDR3 reads CASTGLFGEQYF. The CDR3 DNA follows: TGCGCCAGCACGGGGTTATTTGGGGAGCAGTACTTC.

V gene TRBV4-3 combines with J gene TRBJ2-1; maybe TRBD1 (6 bases). The CDR3 is made up of 15 amino acids. Deletions cut 3 bases from V and 4 bases from J, with 13 bases between. Germline V gives CDR1 LGHNA, CDR2 YSLEER. CDR3 sequence reads: CASSQSTGYYNEQFF. The CDR3 nucleotides read TGCGCCAGCAGCCAGAGTACAGGGTATTACAATGAGCAGTTCTTC.

The V and J genes are TRBV5-1 and TRBJ1-2, with D possibly matching TRBD1 (5 bases). CDR1 SGHRS and CDR2 YFSETQ come from the germline V gene. The germline V and J ends were trimmed by 0 bases and 7 bases, with 13 bases remaining between them. The CDR3 is 14 amino acids. The CDR3 is CASSLAGGSGGYTF. The DNA of the CDR3 is TGCGCCAGCAGCTTGGCCGGGGGGTCTGGTGGCTACACCTTC.

The chain combines TRBV7-8 with TRBJ2-7, with 7 nucleotides matching TRBD2. The CDR3 is made up of 15 amino acids. The junction had 7 bases not matched to a gene; V was cut back by 5 bases and J by 0 bases. Germline CDR1 reads SGHVS; CDR2 reads FQNEAQ. The CDR3 reads CASSPRSGLSYEQYF. The CDR3 region has the DNA TGTGCCAGCAGCCCCCGTAGCGGGCTCTCCTACGAGCAGTACTTC.

This sequence joins TRBV29-1 and TRBJ1-2; 7 nucleotides match TRBD1. CDR3 length: 15 amino acids. The junction had 5 bases not matched to a gene; V was cut back by 1 base and J by 0 bases. The germline CDR1 and CDR2 sequences are SQVTM and ANQGSEA. As DNA, the CDR3 is TGCAGCGTTGAAGGCGGGACAGTGCCTAACTATGGCTACACCTTC. Its protein is CSVEGGTVPNYGYTF.

This chain uses TRBV5-1 with TRBJ2-7; possibly TRBD2 for D (5 bases). The germline V gene has CDR1 SGHRS and CDR2 YFSETQ. The CDR3 totals 13 residues. Trimming removed 4 bases at V and 4 bases at J, with 12 bases between. CDR3 in amino acids: CASSLIEGYEQYF. The CDR3 DNA follows: TGCGCCAGCAGCCTGATAGAGGGATACGAGCAGTACTTC. Together with reference TRBV5-1 and TRBJ2-7, the CDR3 gives the full variable domain: KAGVTQTPRYLIKTRGQQVTLSCSPISGHRSVSWYQQTPGQGLQFLFEYFSETQRNKGNFPGRFSGRQFSNSRSEMNVSTLELGDSALYLCASSLIEGYEQYFGPGTRLTVT.

This sequence joins TRBV19 and TRBJ2-2; TRBD2 matches at 8 bases. After removal of 9 bases from V and 6 bases from J, the junction contained 12 bases not matched to a gene. Germline V gene data show CDR1 as LNHDA and CDR2 as SQIVND (reference sequence). The CDR3 consists of 15 residues. As DNA, the CDR3 is TGTGCCAGCCGGGCCCGGGCTAGCGGGTCCGGGGAGCTGTTTTTT. Amino acids: CASRARASGSGELFF.

The chain links TRBV7-3 to TRBJ2-2; D is unresolved. The CDR3 totals 17 residues. In germline, CDR1 is SGHTA, CDR2 FQGTGA. Deletions cut 2 bases from V and 4 bases from J, with 17 bases between. CDR3 sequence (DNA): TGTGCCAGCAGCTTATCCCCGGGTAGTTCGGTCACCGGGGAGCTGTTTTTT. Translation gives CASSLSPGSSVTGELFF.

V gene TRBV12-3 or TRBV12-4 combines with J gene TRBJ2-1; D is unclear. This CDR3 is built from 10 residues. V was pared by 2 bases and J by 10 bases, with 3 bases between. The CDR3 protein is CASSLLEQFF. The DNA for the CDR3 is TGTGCCAGCAGTTTATTAGAGCAGTTCTTC.

The V gene is TRBV28, the J gene TRBJ2-7; the D is unclear. The V and J ends lost 7 bases and 3 bases respectively, with 13 bases between them. CDR1 and CDR2 (germline): MDHEN, SYDVKM. This CDR3 region has 13 residues. The CDR3 region has the DNA TGTGCCAGCACGCCCACTCCATACTACGAGCAGTACTTC. Translated: CASTPTPYYEQYF.

This chain links TRBV7-9 with TRBJ2-2; 7 nucleotides agree with TRBD2. Losses at the gene ends were 8 bases for V and 2 bases for J; bases not matched to a gene: 11. There are 16 residues in the CDR3. CDR1 is SEHNR and CDR2 is FQNEAQ in the germline V gene (reference sequence). CDR3 sequence reads: CASPARLADNTGELFF. For the CDR3, the DNA is TGTGCCAGCCCAGCTAGGCTAGCGGACAACACCGGGGAGCTGTTTTTT.

The V call is TRBV2, the J call TRBJ2-1; 8 positions agree with TRBD1. The CDR3 consists of 17 residues. J lost 6 bases, V lost 8 bases, and 18 bases had no gene match. CDR1 and CDR2 from the germline V gene are SNHLY and FYNNEI. CDR3 in amino acids: CASLQGAHGTTFNEQFF. CDR3 in DNA: TGTGCCAGCCTCCAGGGGGCTCACGGGACGACCTTCAATGAGCAGTTCTTC.

The chain has TRBV15 and TRBJ2-5, with D perhaps TRBD2 (5 bases). The ends were cut back, 0 bases at V and 5 bases at J, with 10 bases in the middle. CDR3 length equals 14 residues. Germline V gene data show CDR1 as LNHNV and CDR2 as YYDKDF (reference sequence). Here the CDR3 DNA reads TGTGCCACCAGCAGAGATTTTCGGGATGAGACCCAGTACTTC. Translating it yields CATSRDFRDETQYF.

V gene TRBV18 combines with J gene TRBJ2-1; D possibly corresponds to TRBD1 (5 bases). The CDR3 covers 14 residues. Germline V gene data show CDR1 as KGHSH and CDR2 as LQKENI. V dropped 5 bases and J dropped 8 bases, with 16 bases sitting between them. This chain's CDR3 is CASSAGLGVDEQFF. CDR3 nucleotide sequence: TGTGCCAGCTCAGCTGGGCTAGGGGTCGATGAGCAGTTCTTC.

This chain uses TRBV9 with TRBJ2-1; 12 bases agree with TRBD2. Unmatched junction bases numbered 10, after V lost 0 bases and J lost 0 bases. The length of the CDR3 is 20 residues. Germline CDR1 is SGDLS and CDR2 is YYNGEE. The CDR3, as DNA: TGTGCCAGCAGCGTAGTCGGGGGACTAGCGGGCCAGAGCTCCTACAATGAGCAGTTCTTC. Protein product: CASSVVGGLAGQSSYNEQFF.

The chain has TRBV5-1 and TRBJ2-1; maybe TRBD2 (6 bases). Trimming removed 0 bases at V and 9 bases at J, with 16 bases between. Germline V lookup: CDR1 SGHRS, CDR2 YFSETQ. The CDR3 is 15 residues long. CDR3 protein: CASSLVGTGGGEQFF. CDR3 DNA: TGCGCCAGCAGCTTGGTCGGGACTGGCGGTGGTGAGCAGTTCTTC.

The chain is built from TRBV6-1 and TRBJ1-5, with D tentatively TRBD1 (5 bases). The CDR3 is 16 amino acids. Trimming removed 4 bases at V and 2 bases at J, with 15 bases between. CDR1 and CDR2 (germline): MNHNS, SASEGT. This chain's CDR3 is CASSASGGGGNQPQHF. The CDR3 DNA reads TGTGCCAGCAGTGCCTCGGGGGGAGGCGGCAATCAGCCCCAGCATTTT.

This clone was found once. The J gene is TRBJ1-4, the V gene TRBV27; D gene uncertain. The germline V gene encodes CDR1 MNHEY and CDR2 SMNVEV (reference sequence). Trimming left V 5 bases short and J 1 base short, with 11 bases between. This CDR3 spans 15 amino acids. In nucleotides, the CDR3 is TGTGCCAGCAGTCCCCCGGGATTAACTAATGAAAAACTGTTTTTT. Translation: CASSPPGLTNEKLFF.

The chain has TRBV19 and TRBJ1-5; D not certain. Germline V gene sequence: CDR1 LNHDA, CDR2 SQIVND (reference sequence). V was shortened by 3 bases and J by 2 bases, with 2 bases between the two germline ends. The CDR3 extends over 12 amino acids. DNA for the CDR3: TGTGCCAGTAGTATCGGCAATCAGCCCCAGCATTTT. Translation gives CASSIGNQPQHF.

This clone was seen a single time. The chain joins TRBV7-3 to TRBJ2-2; D perhaps matches TRBD2 (5 bases). The germline V gene has CDR1 SGHTA and CDR2 FQGTGA. This CDR3 has 13 amino acids. The V and J ends lost 6 bases and 7 bases respectively, with 12 bases between them. As DNA, the CDR3 is TGTGCCAGCAGACCGACCGGAGGCGGGGAGCTGTTTTTT. This codes for CASRPTGGGELFF.

The chain couples TRBV5-6 to TRBJ2-2, with D tentatively TRBD2 (6 bases). The V and J ends lost 5 bases and 3 bases respectively, with 14 bases between them. The germline V gene has CDR1 SGHDT and CDR2 YYEEEE. The CDR3 extends over 15 amino acids. CDR3 sequence reads: CASRQLASDTGELFF. The DNA for the CDR3 is TGTGCCAGCAGGCAGCTAGCGAGCGACACCGGGGAGCTGTTTTTT.